The T cell receptor (beta chain) under discussion was sequenced for a study of shared clonotypes between healthy human individuals. The wider study: Serving as donors were a couple of women and three men, whose ages spanned 18 to 49.

The repertoire was sequenced with immunoSEQ multiplex PCR; TCRdb's copy has only in-frame clones and lacks some. The table has 1.5 million to 2.5 million clones, about 95% seen once. CD8 cells classed as naive were CD45RO-negative and positively selected for CCR7, excluding terminally differentiated effector memory CD45RA+ cells. Trimming cost V 1 base and J 2 bases, with 15 bases left between them. The CDR3 has 15 residues. Germline CDR1 SQVTM, CDR2 ANQGSEA. The chain recombines TRBV29-1 with TRBJ2-7; D may match TRBD1 or TRBD2 (5 bases each). The clonotype comes from a man younger than 30 in good health. Sequencing input: naive CD8+ T cells sorted from blood. CDR3 nucleotides: TGCAGCGTTGAAGGGGGACCGACCCCACCCTACGAGCAGTACTTC. Translation gives CSVEGGPTPPYEQYF.